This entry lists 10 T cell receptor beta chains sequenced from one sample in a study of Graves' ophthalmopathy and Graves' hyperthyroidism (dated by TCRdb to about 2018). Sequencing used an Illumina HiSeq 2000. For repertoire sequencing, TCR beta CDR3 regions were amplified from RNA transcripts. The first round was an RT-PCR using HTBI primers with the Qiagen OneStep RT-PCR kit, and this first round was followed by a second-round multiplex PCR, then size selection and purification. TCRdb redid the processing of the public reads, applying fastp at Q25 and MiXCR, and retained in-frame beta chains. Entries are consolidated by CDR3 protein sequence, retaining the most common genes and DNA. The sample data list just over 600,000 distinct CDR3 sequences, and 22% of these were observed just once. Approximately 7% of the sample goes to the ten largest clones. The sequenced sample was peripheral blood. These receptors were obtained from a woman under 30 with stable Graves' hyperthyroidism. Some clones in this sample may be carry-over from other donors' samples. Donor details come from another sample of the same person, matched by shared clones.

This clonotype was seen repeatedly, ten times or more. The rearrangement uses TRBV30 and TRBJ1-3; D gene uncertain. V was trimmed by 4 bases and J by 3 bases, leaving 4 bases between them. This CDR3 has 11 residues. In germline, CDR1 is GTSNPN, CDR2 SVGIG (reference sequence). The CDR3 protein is CAWIVGNTIYF. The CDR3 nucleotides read TGTGCCTGGATCGTTGGAAACACCATATATTTT.

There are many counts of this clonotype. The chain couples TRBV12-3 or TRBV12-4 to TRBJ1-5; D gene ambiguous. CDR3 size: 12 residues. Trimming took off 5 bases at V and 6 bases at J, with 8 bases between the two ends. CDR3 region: CASSPSLQPQHF. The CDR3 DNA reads TGTGCCAGCAGTCCTTCGCTTCAGCCCCAGCATTTT.

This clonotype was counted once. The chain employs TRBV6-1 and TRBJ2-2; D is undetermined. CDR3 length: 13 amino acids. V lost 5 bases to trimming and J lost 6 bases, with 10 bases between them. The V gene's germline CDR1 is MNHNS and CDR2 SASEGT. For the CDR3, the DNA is TGTGCCAGCAGTCAGTTTAGGGCCGGGGAGCTGTTTTTT. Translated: CASSQFRAGELFF.

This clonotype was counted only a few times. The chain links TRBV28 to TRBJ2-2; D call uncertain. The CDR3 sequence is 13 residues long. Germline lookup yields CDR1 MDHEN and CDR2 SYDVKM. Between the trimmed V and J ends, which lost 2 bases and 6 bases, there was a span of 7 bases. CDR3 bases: TGTGCCAGCAGTTTACTTTCTCCCGGGGAGCTGTTTTTT. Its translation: CASSLLSPGELFF.

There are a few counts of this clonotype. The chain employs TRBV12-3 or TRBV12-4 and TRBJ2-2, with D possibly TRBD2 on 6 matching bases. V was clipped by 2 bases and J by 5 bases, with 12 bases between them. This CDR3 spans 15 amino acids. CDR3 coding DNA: TGTGCCAGCAGTTTATCCCCCCGGGGGACCGGGGAGCTGTTTTTT. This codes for CASSLSPRGTGELFF.

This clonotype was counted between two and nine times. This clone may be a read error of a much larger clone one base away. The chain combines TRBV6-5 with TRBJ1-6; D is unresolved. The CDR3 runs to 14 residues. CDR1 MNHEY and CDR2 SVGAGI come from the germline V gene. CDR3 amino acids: CASSYFVRNSHLHF. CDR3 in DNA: TGTGCCAGCAGTTACTTCGTTCGTAATTCACACCTCCACTTT.

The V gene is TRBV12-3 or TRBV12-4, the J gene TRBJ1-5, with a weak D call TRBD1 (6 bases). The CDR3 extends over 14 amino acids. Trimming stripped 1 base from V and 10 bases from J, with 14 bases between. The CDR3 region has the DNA TGTGCCAGCAGTTTAGGACAGGTCCTAACTCCCCAGCATTTT. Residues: CASSLGQVLTPQHF.

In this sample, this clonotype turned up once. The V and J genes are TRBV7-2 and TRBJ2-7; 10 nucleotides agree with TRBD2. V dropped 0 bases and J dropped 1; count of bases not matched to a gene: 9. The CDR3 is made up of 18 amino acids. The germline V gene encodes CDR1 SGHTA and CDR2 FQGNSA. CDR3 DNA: TGTGCCAGCAGCTTAGCGAGTAGCGGGAGGTCGTCTTCCTACGAGCAGTACTTC. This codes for CASSLASSGRSSSYEQYF.

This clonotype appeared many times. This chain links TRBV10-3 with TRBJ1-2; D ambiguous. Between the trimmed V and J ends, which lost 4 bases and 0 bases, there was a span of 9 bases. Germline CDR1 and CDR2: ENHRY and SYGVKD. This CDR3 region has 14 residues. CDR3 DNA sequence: TGTGCCATCAGTGGAGGCCTAACTAACTATGGCTACACCTTC. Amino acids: CAISGGLTNYGYTF.

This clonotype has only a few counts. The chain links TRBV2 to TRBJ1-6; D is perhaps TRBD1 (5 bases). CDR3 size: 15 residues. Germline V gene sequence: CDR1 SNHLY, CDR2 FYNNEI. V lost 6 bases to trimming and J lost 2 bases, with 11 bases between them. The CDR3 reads CASRGTLAYNSPLHF. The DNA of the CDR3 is TGTGCCAGCAGAGGGACCCTTGCCTATAATTCACCCCTCCACTTT.